This T cell receptor beta chain was found in a study of blood T cell repertoires in COVID-19 (dated by TCRdb to 2020 to 2022). Describing the broader study: The collaborator samples originated in the United States, Italy and Spain and spanned the acute and convalescent phases of COVID-19. The prospective study material was composed of cDNA or gDNA derived from T cells, B-cell-depleted T cells, or PBMCs. Subjects who had been exposed to COVID-19, were actively infected with it, or had recovered from it provided the deeply sampled blood TCRbeta repertoires that made up the dataset. A freely available public database, intended as a resource for researchers studying the immune response to SARS-CoV-2, is where the repertoires were released. The samples were drawn from the first 160 participants of the ongoing ImmuneRACE study and from 950 to 1,500 subjects provided by 6 global collaborators. Sample metadata almost always included a de-identified subject ID, COVID-19 status, age in years and sex. HLA class I and class II types, where available, came from metadata supplied by the sample provider rather than from assay-based typing. On the study overall, not on this receptor specifically: Clinical and demographic metadata were provided uncurated, with the amount varying by source and participant.

The germline V gene (reference sequence) specifies LGHDT as CDR1 and YNNKEL as CDR2. V gives up 1 base and J gives up 0 bases, and the segment between their germline ends measures 13 bases. Including the terminal cysteine and phenylalanine, the CDR3 comprises 16 residues. Just the 48-base CDR3 DNA is kept, in frame starting at base 1. Turning to this clone: Its antigen has not been determined. Base-call qualities are not available, and no considerably larger clone is one nucleotide away.

TCRbeta CDR3 regions were amplified from genomic DNA using the immunoSEQ Assay, a bias-controlled multiplex PCR. The study's processing was this. Nucleated cell counts per sample were estimated from amplification of reference gene primers within the assay. To quantify the absolute abundance of each unique TCRbeta CDR3 rearrangement, sequence reads were collapsed and filtered. For each sample, productive Simpson clonality was calculated by taking the square root of Simpson's diversity index across productive rearrangements. Held by TCRdb, this immuneACCESS table contains in-frame sequences only and omits some clones. Under half of the omission traces to an unresolved V gene where checked; the cause of the rest is unknown. V and J calls and clone size come straight from that table; D and trimming were deduced from the DNA. A total of 14,000 or so clones appear in this sample, roughly 87% of them only once. More than 8% of the sample comes from the top ten.

The collaborating institutions used their own protocols to collect whole blood in K2EDTA tubes. Collaborator samples were shipped for TCRbeta analysis as frozen whole blood, isolated PBMCs, or DNA extracted from either sample type. This clonotype was obtained from a human donor in a cohort sampled during active COVID-19. Here the chain combines TRBV3-1 (or the pseudogene TRBV3-2) and TRBJ2-7, with no confident D gene call. The sequenced sample was peripheral blood. The sequenced DNA: TGTGCCAGCAGCCAAGGAACCAGCGTCCTCTCCTACGAGCAGTACTTC. The translation is CASSQGTSVLSYEQYF.